This TCR beta chain stems from a study of T cells after yellow fever vaccination. The CDR3 contains 13 residues. CDR1 and CDR2 from the germline V gene are GTSNPN and SVGIG (reference sequence). Trimming pared 2 bases from V and 1 base from J, leaving 9 bases between. TCRdb used MiXCR to reprocess the 5' RACE reads, holding one entry per CDR3 protein. Here the sample spans 600,000 to 750,000 distinct CDR3 sequences, more than 9% being singletons. The sample holds a few counts of this clonotype. The gene calls are TRBV30 and TRBJ2-7, with D tentatively TRBD1 (6 bases). Sequences were derived from PBMCs, sampled on the day of the yellow fever booster vaccination. This TCR derives from a man in his thirties or forties who received the YFV17D yellow fever vaccine. The CDR3 DNA sequence: TGTGCCTGGAGTCGGGACAATTCCTACGAGCAGTACTTC. It specifies CAWSRDNSYEQYF.